The next 26 T cell receptor beta chains were all read from a single sample in a study of blood T cell repertoires in COVID-19. The table came from immunoSEQ multiplex PCR; TCRdb's copy has only in-frame clones and leaves some out. The sample holds about 41,000 clones, about 85% seen once. The sample was peripheral blood. All receptors derive from a man aged 55 to 70 with acute or convalescent COVID-19.

The chain has TRBV11-2 and TRBJ2-1, with 8 nucleotides matching TRBD2. Germline CDR1 is SGHAT and CDR2 is FQNNGV. J was trimmed by 8 bases and V by 1 base; bases with no gene match: 10. The CDR3 is 16 residues long. The CDR3: CASSLVWAGGYDEQFF. The CDR3 DNA follows: TGTGCCAGCAGCTTAGTTTGGGCGGGGGGTTACGATGAGCAGTTCTTC.

The chain carries TRBV24-1 and TRBJ2-5, with 11 bases matching TRBD1. Germline values: CDR1 KGHDR, CDR2 SFDVKD. With 4 bases clipped from V and 5 bases from J, the junction kept 5 bases outside the gene matches. This CDR3 is built from 15 residues. CDR3 coding DNA: TGTGCCACCAGTGACCCGGGACAGGGGGAGGAGACCCAGTACTTC. It encodes CATSDPGQGEETQYF.

The chain joins TRBV19 to TRBJ2-7; 7 positions agree with TRBD1. V shed 5 bases, J shed 3 bases, and the junction held 7 bases outside the gene matches. Germline-derived CDR1 and CDR2 are LNHDA and SQIVND (reference sequence). CDR3 size: 14 residues. For the CDR3, the DNA is TGTGCCAGTAGTTTCACAGGGACAGTCTACGAGCAGTACTTC. Protein: CASSFTGTVYEQYF.

The chain couples TRBV19 to TRBJ2-4, with TRBD2 matching 13 bases. Germline CDR1 and CDR2: LNHDA and SQIVND (reference sequence). After removal of 6 bases from V and 7 bases from J, the junction contained 9 bases not matched to a gene. This CDR3 spans 16 amino acids. CDR3 nucleotide sequence: TGTGCCAGTAGGACTAGCGGGGGGATCTCCGGGAACATTCAGTACTTC. It is translated as CASRTSGGISGNIQYF. Supplemented by reference TRBV19 and TRBJ2-4, the full variable domain reads DGGITQSPKYLFRKEGQNVTLSCEQNLNHDAMYWYRQDPGQGLRLIYYSQIVNDFQKGDIAEGYSVSREKKESFPLTVTSAQKNPTAFYLCASRTSGGISGNIQYFGAGTRLSVL.

The genes are TRBV7-8 and TRBJ1-6, with a possible D match to TRBD1 (6 bases). V lost 3 bases and J 6 bases, leaving 12 bases between the germline ends. Germline V gene sequence: CDR1 SGHVS, CDR2 FQNEAQ. The CDR3 has 15 residues. CDR3 nucleotide sequence: TGTGCCAGCAGCTTCAGCGGGACAACTAATTCACCCCTCCACTTT. As protein: CASSFSGTTNSPLHF.

The chain has TRBV29-1 and TRBJ1-2; D not certain. Trimming took 4 bases from V and 6 from J, leaving 6 bases between them. The CDR3 length is 10 residues. Germline CDR1 SQVTM, CDR2 ANQGSEA. This CDR3 reads CSVGHDGYTF. The CDR3 DNA reads as TGCAGCGTTGGACATGATGGCTACACCTTC.

The chain has TRBV6-2 or TRBV6-3 and TRBJ2-6, with D possibly matching TRBD1 (5 bases). The CDR3 extends over 17 amino acids. The V gene's germline CDR1 is MNHEY and CDR2 SVGEGT. Trimming left V 0 bases short and J 0 bases short, with 9 bases between. Written as DNA, the CDR3 is TGTGCCAGCAGTTACTCGCAGGGAAACTCTGGGGCCAACGTCCTGACTTTC. Translation: CASSYSQGNSGANVLTF.

This clone appeared once. The chain has TRBV6-2 or TRBV6-3 and TRBJ2-1; 7 nucleotides match TRBD2. V shed 5 bases and J 7 bases; nucleotides not matched to a gene: 11. The CDR3 is 15 residues long. Germline assignment: CDR1 MNHEY and CDR2 SVGEGT. The CDR3 region has the DNA TGTGCCAGCAGTAAACCGGGGGGTTCCCATAATGAGCAGTTCTTC. The encoded protein is CASSKPGGSHNEQFF.

This clone occurred once. The chain couples TRBV30 to TRBJ2-5; weak D call: TRBD2 (6 bases). Germline V gives CDR1 GTSNPN, CDR2 SVGIG (reference sequence). V lost 5 bases and J 7 bases, leaving 20 bases between the germline ends. This CDR3 has 14 amino acids. The CDR3 DNA reads as TGTGCCTGGTCGGCACACGAGTGGCGGGGGACCCAGTACTTC. Translated, it gives CAWSAHEWRGTQYF.

The V call is TRBV5-6, the J call TRBJ2-2; D uncertain. This CDR3 has 14 residues. V was trimmed by 1 base and J by 4 bases, leaving 8 bases between them. From germline, CDR1 is SGHDT and CDR2 YYEEEE. This chain's CDR3 is CASSLPGSTGELFF. The CDR3 region has the DNA TGTGCCAGCAGCTTGCCAGGAAGCACCGGGGAGCTGTTTTTT.

This chain uses TRBV6-7 with TRBJ2-4; 10 positions match TRBD1. TRBV6-7 falls under the ORF class, with uncertain function. With V trimmed by 2 bases and J by 0 bases, 16 bases remained unmatched. CDR3 length: 21 residues. The CDR3 protein is CASSYATGGDRGKLAKNIQYF. The CDR3 bases are TGTGCCAGCAGTTACGCCACGGGGGGGGACAGGGGTAAACTAGCCAAAAACATTCAGTACTTC.

Written as DNA, the CDR3 is TGTGCCAGCAGCTTCCAACCGTCGGACAGGGAAGCTTTCTTT. Translation gives CASSFQPSDREAFF. The J gene is TRBJ1-1, the V gene TRBV7-2; 7 nucleotides match TRBD1. J was trimmed by 8 bases and V by 3 bases; bases with no gene match: 9. The germline V gene encodes CDR1 SGHTA and CDR2 FQGNSA. This CDR3 is 14 amino acids long.

In this sample, this clone turned up a few times. The chain couples TRBV20-1 to TRBJ2-7; TRBD1 is a possible D gene (5 bases). CDR1 and CDR2 from the germline V gene are DFQATT and SNEGSKA (reference sequence). There are 11 residues in the CDR3. The CDR3 nucleotides are TGCAGCCCAGGGTCCGGCCACGAGCAGTACTTC. Translating it yields CSPGSGHEQYF.

The gene calls are TRBV10-1 and TRBJ2-2, with D possibly matching TRBD1 (6 bases). Germline V gene lookup returns CDR1 WNHNN and CDR2 SYGVQD (reference sequence). The CDR3 has 15 amino acids. V gave up 2 bases and J gave up 4 bases, with 11 bases separating them. The CDR3 bases are TGCGCCAGCAGTGAGCGCAGGGGCGGCACCGGGGAGCTGTTTTTT. This translates into CASSERRGGTGELFF.

The chain links TRBV30 to TRBJ2-7; 9 bases align to TRBD1. Trimming took 4 bases from V and 4 from J; bases not matched to a gene: 5. The germline V gene encodes CDR1 GTSNPN and CDR2 SVGIG (reference sequence). The length of the CDR3 is 13 residues. The CDR3: CAWTGQGGYEQYF. The CDR3, as DNA: TGTGCCTGGACGGGACAGGGTGGGTACGAGCAGTACTTC.

This sequence joins TRBV7-3 and TRBJ1-6; D is uncertain. Germline V gene lookup returns CDR1 SGHTA and CDR2 FQGTGA. V was cut by 1 base and J by 10 bases, with 11 bases left in between. The CDR3 is 14 residues long. DNA of the CDR3: TGTGCCAGCAGCTTAAATGGACTTGGGTCACCCCTCCACTTT. It specifies CASSLNGLGSPLHF. Full variable domain (remainder filled in from reference TRBV7-3 and TRBJ1-6): GAGVSQTPSNKVTEKGKYVELRCDPISGHTALYWYRQSLGQGPEFLIYFQGTGAADDSGLPNDRFFAVRPEGSVSTLKIQRTERGDSAVYLCASSLNGLGSPLHFGNGTRLTVT.

Concerning this clone itself: The same CDR3 also results from other DNA sequences found in this sample. This sequence joins TRBV4-3 and TRBJ1-5; D might be TRBD1 (5 bases). Per germline, CDR1 LGHNA and CDR2 YSLEER. V dropped 0 bases and J dropped 2 bases, with 11 bases sitting between them. The CDR3 is 16 amino acids. In DNA, the CDR3 is TGCGCCAGCAGCCAAGATTGGGGGGTCGGCAATCAGCCCCAGCATTTT. This gives the protein CASSQDWGVGNQPQHF.

The V call is TRBV19, the J call TRBJ1-1, with 10 bases lining up with TRBD1. This CDR3 region has 14 residues. CDR1 is LNHDA, CDR2 SQIVND, per germline (reference sequence). The V segment lost 6 bases and the J segment 3 bases; nucleotides outside the gene matches: 4. This CDR3 is CASSFGTGDTEAFF. As DNA, the CDR3 is TGTGCCAGTAGCTTCGGGACAGGGGACACTGAAGCTTTCTTT.

This chain's CDR3 is CASSQEIRDYEQYF. CDR3 nucleotides: TGCGCCAGCAGCCAAGAAATTCGAGATTACGAGCAGTACTTC. The gene calls are TRBV4-3 and TRBJ2-7; D gene ambiguous. CDR3 length: 14 amino acids. V lost 0 bases, J lost 4 bases, and 10 bases lay in between. Germline V gene lookup returns CDR1 LGHNA and CDR2 YSLEER.

This rearrangement joins TRBV9 to TRBJ1-1; no reliable D call. Trimming took off 2 bases at V and 1 base at J, with 6 bases between the two ends. The CDR3 covers 13 residues. The V gene's germline CDR1 is SGDLS and CDR2 YYNGEE. The CDR3 DNA reads as TGTGCCAGCAGCGTGGAGCCGAACACTGAAGCTTTCTTT. Amino acids: CASSVEPNTEAFF.

The chain links TRBV2 to TRBJ1-3; no reliable D call. The ends were cut back, 6 bases at V and 6 bases at J, with 9 bases in the middle. The CDR3 covers 12 residues. Per the germline V gene, CDR1 is SNHLY and CDR2 is FYNNEI. In DNA form, the CDR3 reads TGTGCCAGCAGGGGAGAAGCAAACACCATATATTTT. Its translation: CASRGEANTIYF.

The chain links TRBV3-1 (or the pseudogene TRBV3-2) to TRBJ2-7; 13 bases match TRBD2. V gave up 6 bases and J gave up 4 bases; unmatched junction bases: 0. The CDR3 totals 13 residues. The germline V gene has CDR1 LGHDT and CDR2 YNNKEL (reference sequence). The DNA of the CDR3 is TGTGCCAGCAGGACTAGCGGGGGGTACGAGCAGTACTTC. Amino acids: CASRTSGGYEQYF.

The chain links TRBV5-1 to TRBJ1-4, with TRBD1 matching 7 bases. Germline V lookup: CDR1 SGHRS, CDR2 YFSETQ. Losses at the gene ends were 4 bases for V and 2 bases for J; bases not matched to a gene: 5. The length of the CDR3 is 15 residues. This chain's CDR3 is CASSPGTATNEKLFF. The CDR3 DNA sequence: TGCGCCAGCAGCCCCGGGACAGCTACTAATGAAAAACTGTTTTTT.

The count of this clone is one. The junction shows a germline mismatch at one end, possibly a read error. The rearrangement links TRBV7-7 to TRBJ2-2, with D perhaps matching TRBD2 (6 bases). This CDR3 is built from 15 residues. Germline values: CDR1 SSHAT, CDR2 FNYEAQ (reference sequence). As DNA, the CDR3 is TGTGCTAGCAGCTTAGGGGACTTCAACACCGGGGAGCTGTTTTTT. Its protein is CASSLGDFNTGELFF. Using reference TRBV7-7 and TRBJ2-2 for the parts outside the CDR3, the full variable domain is GAGVSQSPRYKVTKRGQDVTLRCDPISSHATLYWYQQALGQGPEFLTYFNYEAQPDKSGLPSDRFSAERPEGSISTLTIQRTEQRDSAMYRCASSLGDFNTGELFFGEGSRLTVL.

This clone showed up just once. This chain uses TRBV10-3 with TRBJ1-1, with D perhaps matching TRBD1 (6 bases). CDR1 is ENHRY and CDR2 is SYGVKD in the germline V gene. With 2 bases removed from V and 1 base from J, the gap between germline ends came to 11 bases. This CDR3 contains 15 residues. The CDR3 coding sequence is TGTGCCATCAGTGAGATTGCGGGGGCGAACACTGAAGCTTTCTTT. Encoded protein: CAISEIAGANTEAFF.

The CDR3 here is CASTIRRGGTDTQYF. CDR3 in DNA: TGTGCCAGTACAATCCGGCGGGGTGGCACAGATACGCAGTATTTT. The V gene is TRBV19, the J gene TRBJ2-3, with D possibly matching TRBD2 (6 bases). The CDR3 sequence is 15 residues long. Between the trimmed V and J ends, which lost 7 bases and 1 base, there was a span of 15 bases. From germline, CDR1 is LNHDA and CDR2 SQIVND (reference sequence).